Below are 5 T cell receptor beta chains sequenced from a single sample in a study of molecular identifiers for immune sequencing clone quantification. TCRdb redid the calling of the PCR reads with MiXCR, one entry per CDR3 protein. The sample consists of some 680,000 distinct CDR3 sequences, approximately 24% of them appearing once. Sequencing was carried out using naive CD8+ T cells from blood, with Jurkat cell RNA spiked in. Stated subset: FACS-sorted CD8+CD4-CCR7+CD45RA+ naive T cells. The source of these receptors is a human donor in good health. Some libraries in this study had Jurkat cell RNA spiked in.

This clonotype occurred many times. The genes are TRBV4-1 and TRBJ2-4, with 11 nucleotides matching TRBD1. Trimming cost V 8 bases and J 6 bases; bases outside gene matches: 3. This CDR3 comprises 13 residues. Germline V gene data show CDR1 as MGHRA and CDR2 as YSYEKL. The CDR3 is CASSDRGPNIQYF. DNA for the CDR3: TGCGCCAGCTCGGACAGGGGGCCAAACATTCAGTACTTC.

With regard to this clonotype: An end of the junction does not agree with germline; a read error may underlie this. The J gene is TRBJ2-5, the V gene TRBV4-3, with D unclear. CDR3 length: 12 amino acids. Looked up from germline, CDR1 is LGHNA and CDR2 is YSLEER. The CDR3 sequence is CASSQDGETRYF. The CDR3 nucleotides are TGCGCCAGCAGCCAAGACGGAGAGACCCGGTACTTC.

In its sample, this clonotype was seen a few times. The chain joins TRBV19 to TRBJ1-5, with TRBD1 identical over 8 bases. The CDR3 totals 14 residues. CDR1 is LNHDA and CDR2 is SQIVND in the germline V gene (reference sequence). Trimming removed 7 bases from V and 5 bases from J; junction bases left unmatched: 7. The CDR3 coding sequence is TGTGCCAGTATGAGCCGGACAGGGTATCAGCCCCAGCATTTT. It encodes CASMSRTGYQPQHF.

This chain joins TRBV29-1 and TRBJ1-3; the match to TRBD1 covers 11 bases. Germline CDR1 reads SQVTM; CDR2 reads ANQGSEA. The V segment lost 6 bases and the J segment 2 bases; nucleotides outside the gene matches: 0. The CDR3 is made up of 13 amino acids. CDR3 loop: CSVGQGAGNTIYF. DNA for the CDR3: TGCAGCGTGGGACAGGGGGCTGGAAACACCATATATTTT.

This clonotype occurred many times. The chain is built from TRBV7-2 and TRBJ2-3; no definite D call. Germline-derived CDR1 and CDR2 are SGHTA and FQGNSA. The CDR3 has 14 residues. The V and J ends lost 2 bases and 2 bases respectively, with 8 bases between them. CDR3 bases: TGTGCCAGCAGCTTATACGTAGCCACAGATACGCAGTATTTT. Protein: CASSLYVATDTQYF.